A single sample is the source of the 31 T cell receptor beta chains below, sequenced in a study of T cells in localized non-small cell lung cancer. Clones were read by immunoSEQ multiplex PCR, and TCRdb kept only the in-frame ones, dropping some. The sample lists around 70,000 clones; roughly 80% were seen once. This sample comprised peripheral blood, obtained before any cancer treatment. These receptors all come from a female donor aged 60 or older with stage I lung adenocarcinoma.

The gene calls are TRBV29-1 and TRBJ1-4, with a tentative D call TRBD1 (5 bases). CDR1 and CDR2 (germline): SQVTM, ANQGSEA. The CDR3 loop spans 12 amino acids. V shed 6 bases and J shed 7 bases, with 12 bases lying between them. The CDR3, as DNA: TGCAGCGTGACAGAAAGAGGTGAAAAACTGTTTTTT. Amino acids: CSVTERGEKLFF.

This clone was observed a handful of times. CDR3 sequence reads: CSDGQGAKETEAFF. The CDR3 DNA sequence: TGCAGCGATGGACAGGGGGCTAAGGAGACTGAAGCTTTCTTT. This chain connects TRBV29-1 to TRBJ1-1; TRBD1 matches at 11 bases. Trimming removed 7 bases from V and 5 bases from J; junction bases left unmatched: 9. Germline V gene sequence: CDR1 SQVTM, CDR2 ANQGSEA. The CDR3 extends over 14 amino acids.

The chain employs TRBV5-4 and TRBJ1-2, with 8 bases that match TRBD1. V lost 4 bases to trimming and J lost 7 bases; unmatched junction nucleotides: 12. Germline V gene data show CDR1 as SGHNT and CDR2 as YYREEE (reference sequence). The CDR3 totals 15 residues. The CDR3 reads CASSDPTGVKSGYTF. The DNA of the CDR3 is TGTGCCAGCAGCGATCCGACAGGGGTTAAGTCTGGCTACACCTTC.

CDR3 in amino acids: CASSVGLAGAQETQYF. CDR3 coding DNA: TGTGCCAGCAGCGTAGGACTAGCGGGGGCCCAAGAGACCCAGTACTTC. The genes are TRBV9 and TRBJ2-5; 12 bases match TRBD2. V lost 0 bases and J lost 1; bases outside the gene matches: 1. This CDR3 has 16 amino acids. Looked up from germline, CDR1 is SGDLS and CDR2 is YYNGEE.

V is TRBV11-3 and J is TRBJ2-7; unclear D gene. Trimming took 2 bases from V and 3 from J, leaving 11 bases between them. The CDR3 is 14 amino acids. Germline CDR1 is SGHNT and CDR2 is YENEEA. The CDR3 coding sequence is TGTGCCAGCAGCTTATTGCCCGGCCACTACGAGCAGTACTTC. Translation gives CASSLLPGHYEQYF.

The rearrangement uses TRBV7-2 and TRBJ2-7, with TRBD2 as a possible D gene (5 bases). The CDR3 is 13 amino acids. The germline V gene encodes CDR1 SGHTA and CDR2 FQGNSA. V shed 4 bases and J shed 2 bases, with 9 bases lying between them. CDR3 coding DNA: TGTGCCAGCAGCTCCCGGGGTACCTACGAGCAGTACTTC. Residues: CASSSRGTYEQYF.

This sequence joins TRBV28 and TRBJ1-4, with D uncertain. Germline CDR1 is MDHEN and CDR2 is SYDVKM. This CDR3 has 15 amino acids. V lost 4 bases, J lost 7 bases, and 16 bases lay in between. As DNA, the CDR3 is TGTGCCAGCAGTTCCGTAGTGCGGATAGGTGAAAAACTGTTTTTT. Translating gives CASSSVVRIGEKLFF.

The chain couples TRBV11-3 to TRBJ1-2, with 7 bases identical to TRBD1. The V gene end was trimmed by 3 bases and the J gene end by 0 bases; junction bases not matched to a gene: 7. The CDR3 has 16 amino acids. Per the germline V gene, CDR1 is SGHNT and CDR2 is YENEEA. This CDR3 reads CASSLGGQAANYGYTF. In DNA, the CDR3 is TGTGCCAGCAGCTTGGGTGGACAGGCAGCTAACTATGGCTACACCTTC.

The rearrangement joins TRBV5-1 to TRBJ2-7; possibly TRBD2 for D (5 bases). The ends were cut back, 0 bases at V and 1 base at J, with 11 bases in the middle. Germline V gene data show CDR1 as SGHRS and CDR2 as YFSETQ. This CDR3 has 15 residues. The CDR3 spells CASSLASGNSYEQYF. CDR3 DNA: TGCGCCAGCAGCTTGGCCTCGGGGAATTCCTACGAGCAGTACTTC.

The chain has TRBV6-1 and TRBJ2-1; 8 bases align to TRBD1. CDR3 length: 13 amino acids. Germline V lookup: CDR1 MNHNS, CDR2 SASEGT. J lost 8 bases, V lost 7 bases, and 7 bases had no gene match. CDR3 coding DNA: TGTGCCAGCACGGGCAGGGGGCTCGATGAGCAGTTCTTC. Translated, it gives CASTGRGLDEQFF.

The gene calls are TRBV6-6 and TRBJ1-2, with a possible D match to TRBD1 (6 bases). V was pared by 5 bases and J by 5 bases, with 18 bases between. The CDR3 is made up of 15 amino acids. Germline V gene data show CDR1 as MNHNY and CDR2 as SVGAGI (reference sequence). The CDR3, as DNA: TGTGCCAGCAGTCCTGAAACCGGGACAAGTTATGGCTACACCTTC. Residues: CASSPETGTSYGYTF.

The J gene is TRBJ1-2, the V gene TRBV5-1; TRBD1 aligns across 10 bases. Unmatched junction bases numbered 8, after V lost 7 bases and J lost 2 bases. The CDR3 is 15 amino acids. Germline CDR1 reads SGHRS; CDR2 reads YFSETQ. The chain's CDR3 is CASRLGQGDNYGYTF. The CDR3 DNA reads TGCGCCAGCCGCCTTGGACAGGGGGACAACTATGGCTACACCTTC.

This clone was picked up one time. The genes are TRBV18 and TRBJ2-1, with 8 bases aligning to TRBD2. The CDR3 has 14 amino acids. V lost 4 bases to trimming and J lost 7 bases; unmatched junction nucleotides: 6. Germline V gives CDR1 KGHSH, CDR2 LQKENI. CDR3 region: CASSLSGSSNEQFF. Written as DNA, the CDR3 is TGTGCCAGCTCACTAAGCGGGAGTAGTAATGAGCAGTTCTTC.

This chain connects TRBV7-2 to TRBJ2-2; TRBD1 might be the D (6 bases). CDR1 and CDR2 from the germline V gene are SGHTA and FQGNSA. The CDR3 spans 15 residues. With 3 bases removed from V and 2 bases from J, the gap between germline ends came to 10 bases. The CDR3 loop reads CASSLRGGNTGELFF. The CDR3 DNA is TGTGCCAGCAGCTTGCGAGGGGGAAACACCGGGGAGCTGTTTTTT.

The chain recombines TRBV4-1 with TRBJ1-2; possibly TRBD1 for D (6 bases). The CDR3 covers 17 residues. V lost 4 bases and J lost 3, with 21 bases in between. Per germline, CDR1 MGHRA and CDR2 YSYEKL. CDR3 sequence reads: CASSPLGQGGGDYGYTF. CDR3 sequence (DNA): TGCGCCAGCAGCCCGTTGGGACAAGGCGGGGGGGACTATGGCTACACCTTC.

The rearrangement joins TRBV19 to TRBJ2-5; the match to TRBD2 covers 9 bases. J gave up 5 bases and V 3 bases, and 10 bases lay outside the gene matches. Germline V gene data show CDR1 as LNHDA and CDR2 as SQIVND (reference sequence). This CDR3 has 16 amino acids. CDR3 protein: CASSIQASGAGETQYF. In DNA form, the CDR3 reads TGTGCCAGTAGTATTCAGGCTAGCGGGGCTGGGGAGACCCAGTACTTC.

In this sample, this clone turned up once. This chain links TRBV10-3 with TRBJ1-2; D is uncertain. Germline V gives CDR1 ENHRY, CDR2 SYGVKD. Deletions cut 2 bases from V and 6 bases from J, with 10 bases between. The CDR3 has 13 amino acids. The CDR3 reads CAISEIPENGYTF. The CDR3 DNA reads TGTGCCATCAGTGAGATCCCAGAGAATGGCTACACCTTC.

This chain joins TRBV7-2 and TRBJ1-1; 8 nucleotides match TRBD1. The germline gives CDR1 SGHTA, CDR2 FQGNSA. This CDR3 region has 15 residues. The ends lost 4 bases at V and 0 bases at J; junction bases unmatched: 4. The CDR3 is CASSSSTGVNTEAFF. The CDR3 DNA reads as TGTGCCAGCAGCTCCTCGACAGGGGTGAACACTGAAGCTTTCTTT.

As DNA, the CDR3 is TGTGCCAGCAGCATATCAGCCCCAGGGGGGGAGACCCAGTACTTC. Protein: CASSISAPGGETQYF. The chain is built from TRBV5-5 and TRBJ2-5; tentative D call: TRBD1 (7 bases). The germline V gene encodes CDR1 SGHKS and CDR2 YYEKEE (reference sequence). This CDR3 comprises 15 residues. Trimming took 4 bases from V and 5 from J, leaving 18 bases between them.

This chain uses TRBV4-1 with TRBJ1-3; TRBD1 might be the D (5 bases). CDR1 is MGHRA and CDR2 is YSYEKL in the germline V gene. The CDR3 sequence is 14 residues long. Between the trimmed V and J ends, which lost 5 bases and 2 bases, there was a span of 10 bases. The CDR3 here is CASSSREAGNTIYF. The CDR3 DNA follows: TGCGCCAGCAGCTCCAGGGAGGCTGGAAACACCATATATTTT.

The genes are TRBV6-1 and TRBJ1-2, with no clear D. V lost 5 bases and J 3 bases, leaving 7 bases between the germline ends. This CDR3 has 12 amino acids. The germline V gene has CDR1 MNHNS and CDR2 SASEGT. This CDR3 reads CASSFDDYGYTF. The CDR3 DNA is TGTGCCAGCAGTTTTGATGACTATGGCTACACCTTC.

The chain carries TRBV10-2 and TRBJ2-1; TRBD2 matches at 11 bases. Trimming cost V 7 bases and J 4 bases; bases outside gene matches: 9. CDR3 length: 16 amino acids. Germline lookup yields CDR1 WSHSY and CDR2 SAAADI. In DNA form, the CDR3 reads TGCGCCAGCATGTCGGTAGCGGGAGGGAAGTACAATGAGCAGTTCTTC. It yields the protein CASMSVAGGKYNEQFF.

J is TRBJ2-3 and V is TRBV9; possibly TRBD2 for D (6 bases). CDR3 length: 14 amino acids. Germline values: CDR1 SGDLS, CDR2 YYNGEE. V dropped 5 bases and J dropped 2 bases, with 12 bases sitting between them. The CDR3 DNA is TGTGCCAGCAGTGTTAGGGGACTCACAGATACGCAGTATTTT. It yields the protein CASSVRGLTDTQYF.

Turning to this clone: One junction end disagrees with the germline gene, perhaps due to a read error. This chain connects TRBV29-1 to TRBJ2-1, with TRBD2 identical over 8 bases. Germline V gives CDR1 SQVTM, CDR2 ANQGSEA. The CDR3 is 13 residues long. The CDR3 nucleotides read TGCAGCGTTGTCTCGGGAGGGGGAGGGAATGAGGTCTTC. Protein sequence: CSVVSGGGGNEVF.

This clone was observed once. This rearrangement joins TRBV6-5 to TRBJ1-2; D remains unclear. Per the germline V gene, CDR1 is MNHEY and CDR2 is SVGAGI. The CDR3 sequence is 12 residues long. The V gene lost 7 bases and the J gene lost 2 bases, with 8 bases spanning the gap. CDR3 amino acids: CASTSLNYGYTF. Here the CDR3 DNA reads TGTGCCAGCACCTCCCTCAACTATGGCTACACCTTC.

This sequence joins TRBV18 and TRBJ1-1; weak D call: TRBD1 (6 bases). This CDR3 has 13 amino acids. Looked up from germline, CDR1 is KGHSH and CDR2 is LQKENI. The V end lost 2 bases, the J end lost 5 bases, and 9 bases lay between the germline ends. This chain's CDR3 is CASSPGGRTEAFF. In DNA form, the CDR3 reads TGTGCCAGCTCACCAGGGGGGCGGACTGAAGCTTTCTTT. The entire variable domain, with the rest obtained from reference TRBV18 and TRBJ1-1, is as follows: NAGVMQNPRHLVRRRGQEARLRCSPMKGHSHVYWYRQLPEEGLKFMVYLQKENIIDESGMPKERFSAEFPKEGPSILRIQQVVRGDSAAYFCASSPGGRTEAFFGQGTRLTVV.

This chain connects TRBV19 to TRBJ2-6; D may be TRBD2 (5 bases). With 4 bases removed from V and 0 bases from J, the gap between germline ends came to 13 bases. The CDR3 has 17 residues. Germline values: CDR1 LNHDA, CDR2 SQIVND (reference sequence). CDR3 protein: CASSTTWRRSGANVLTF. The DNA for the CDR3 is TGTGCCAGTAGTACAACCTGGAGGCGCTCTGGGGCCAACGTCCTGACTTTC. Full variable domain (outside the CDR3, taken from reference TRBV19 and TRBJ2-6): DGGITQSPKYLFRKEGQNVTLSCEQNLNHDAMYWYRQDPGQGLRLIYYSQIVNDFQKGDIAEGYSVSREKKESFPLTVTSAQKNPTAFYLCASSTTWRRSGANVLTFGAGSRLTVL.

The chain couples TRBV28 to TRBJ2-7, with TRBD2 as a possible D gene (5 bases). The V gene's germline CDR1 is MDHEN and CDR2 SYDVKM. Trimming took off 4 bases at V and 3 bases at J, with 13 bases between the two ends. This CDR3 comprises 14 residues. The CDR3 nucleotides are TGTGCCAGCAGTTCGTCGGACTCCAGCTACGAGCAGTACTTC. This sequence encodes CASSSSDSSYEQYF.

The genes are TRBV7-2 and TRBJ2-7; 7 bases agree with TRBD1. The J segment lost 9 bases and the V segment lost 5 bases, leaving 16 bases of the junction unmatched. The CDR3 is 15 residues long. Germline V CDR1 and CDR2: SGHTA, FQGNSA. The chain's CDR3 is CASSRDRASMSGQYF. The CDR3 DNA is TGTGCCAGCAGCCGCGACAGGGCCTCCATGAGTGGGCAGTACTTC.

The chain has TRBV7-3 and TRBJ2-1; D not certain. V shed 1 base and J shed 0 bases, with 7 bases lying between them. CDR3 size: 15 residues. In germline, CDR1 is SGHTA, CDR2 FQGTGA. The CDR3 DNA follows: TGTGCCAGCAGCTTAAATCCGAGCTCCTACAATGAGCAGTTCTTC. Residues: CASSLNPSSYNEQFF.

This chain connects TRBV7-3 to TRBJ2-7, with TRBD1 identical over 7 bases. CDR1 is SGHTA and CDR2 is FQGTGA in the germline V gene. There are 15 residues in the CDR3. Trimming cost V 0 bases and J 3 bases; bases outside gene matches: 5. CDR3 sequence reads: CASSLTGGLDYEQYF. The CDR3 bases are TGTGCCAGCAGCTTAACAGGGGGCTTAGACTACGAGCAGTACTTC.